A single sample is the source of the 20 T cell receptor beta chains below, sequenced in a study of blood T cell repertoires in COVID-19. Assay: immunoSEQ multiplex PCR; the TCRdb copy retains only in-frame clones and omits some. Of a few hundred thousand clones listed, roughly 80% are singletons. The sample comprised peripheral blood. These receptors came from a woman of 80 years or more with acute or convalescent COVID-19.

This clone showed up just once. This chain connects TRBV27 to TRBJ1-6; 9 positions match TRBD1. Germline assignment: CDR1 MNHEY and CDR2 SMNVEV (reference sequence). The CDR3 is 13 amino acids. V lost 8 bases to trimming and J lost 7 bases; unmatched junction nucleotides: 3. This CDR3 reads CASRDRENSPLHF. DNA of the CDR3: TGTGCCAGCCGGGACAGGGAGAATTCACCCCTCCACTTT.

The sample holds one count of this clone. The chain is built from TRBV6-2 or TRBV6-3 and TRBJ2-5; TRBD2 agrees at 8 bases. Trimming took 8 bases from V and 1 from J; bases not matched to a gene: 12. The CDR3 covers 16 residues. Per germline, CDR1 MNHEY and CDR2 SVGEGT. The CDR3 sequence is CASRRGGAGIQETQYF. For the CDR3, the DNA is TGTGCCAGCCGCCGGGGGGGAGCGGGGATCCAAGAGACCCAGTACTTC.

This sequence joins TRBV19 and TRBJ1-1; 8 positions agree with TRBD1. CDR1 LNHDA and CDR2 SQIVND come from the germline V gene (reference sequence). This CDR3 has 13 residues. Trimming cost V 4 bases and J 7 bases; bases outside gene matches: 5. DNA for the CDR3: TGTGCCAGTAGTACGACAGGGGATGGTGAAGCTTTCTTT. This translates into CASSTTGDGEAFF.

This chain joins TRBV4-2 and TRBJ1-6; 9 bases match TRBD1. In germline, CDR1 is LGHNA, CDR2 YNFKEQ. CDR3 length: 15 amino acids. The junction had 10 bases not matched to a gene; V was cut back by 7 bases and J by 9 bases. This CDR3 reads CASTPVTGGGSPLHF. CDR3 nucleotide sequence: TGTGCCAGCACCCCCGTCACAGGGGGCGGTTCACCCCTCCACTTT.

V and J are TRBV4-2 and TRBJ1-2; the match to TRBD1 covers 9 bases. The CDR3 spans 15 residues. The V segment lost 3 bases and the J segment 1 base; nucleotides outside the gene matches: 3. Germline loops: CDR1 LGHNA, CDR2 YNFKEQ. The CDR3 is CASSHPDRGNYGYTF. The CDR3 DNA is TGTGCCAGCAGCCACCCGGACAGGGGTAACTATGGCTACACCTTC.

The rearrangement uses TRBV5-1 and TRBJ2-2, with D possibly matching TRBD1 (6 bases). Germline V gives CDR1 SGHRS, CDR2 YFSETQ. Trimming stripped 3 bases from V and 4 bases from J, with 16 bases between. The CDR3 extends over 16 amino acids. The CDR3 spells CASSWFQGQSTGELFF. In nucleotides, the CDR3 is TGCGCCAGCAGCTGGTTCCAGGGGCAGTCCACCGGGGAGCTGTTTTTT. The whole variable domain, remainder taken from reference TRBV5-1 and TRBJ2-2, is KAGVTQTPRYLIKTRGQQVTLSCSPISGHRSVSWYQQTPGQGLQFLFEYFSETQRNKGNFPGRFSGRQFSNSRSEMNVSTLELGDSALYLCASSWFQGQSTGELFFGEGSRLTVL.

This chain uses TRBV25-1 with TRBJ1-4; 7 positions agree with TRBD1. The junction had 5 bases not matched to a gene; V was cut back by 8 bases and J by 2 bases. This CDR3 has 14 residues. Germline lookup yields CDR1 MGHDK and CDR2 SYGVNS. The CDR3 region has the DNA TGTGCCAGCTCAACACAGGGGACTAATGAAAAACTGTTTTTT. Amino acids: CASSTQGTNEKLFF.

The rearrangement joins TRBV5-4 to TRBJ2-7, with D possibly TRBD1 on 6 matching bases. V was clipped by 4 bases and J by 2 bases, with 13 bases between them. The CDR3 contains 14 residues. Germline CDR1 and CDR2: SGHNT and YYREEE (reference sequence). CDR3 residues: CASSLRDKTYEQYF. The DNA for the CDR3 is TGTGCCAGCAGCCTCCGGGACAAGACCTACGAGCAGTACTTC.

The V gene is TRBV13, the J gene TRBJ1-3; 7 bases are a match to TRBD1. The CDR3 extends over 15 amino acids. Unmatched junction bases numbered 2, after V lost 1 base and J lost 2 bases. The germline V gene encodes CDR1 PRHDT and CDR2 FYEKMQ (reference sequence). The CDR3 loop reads CASSLEGAPGNTIYF. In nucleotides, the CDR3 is TGTGCCAGCAGCTTAGAGGGGGCTCCTGGAAACACCATATATTTT.

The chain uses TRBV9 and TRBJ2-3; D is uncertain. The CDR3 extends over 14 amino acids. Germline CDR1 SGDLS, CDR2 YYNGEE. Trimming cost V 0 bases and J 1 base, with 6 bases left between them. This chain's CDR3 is CASSVDYGTDTQYF. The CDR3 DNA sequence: TGTGCCAGCAGCGTAGACTACGGCACAGATACGCAGTATTTT. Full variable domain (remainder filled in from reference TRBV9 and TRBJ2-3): DSGVTQTPKHLITATGQRVTLRCSPRSGDLSVYWYQQSLDQGLQFLIQYYNGEERAKGNILERFSAQQFPDLHSELNLSSLELGDSALYFCASSVDYGTDTQYFGPGTRLTVL.

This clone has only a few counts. This CDR3 is CASSARTSGHTYEQYF. The CDR3, as DNA: TGTGCCAGCAGTGCCAGGACTAGCGGGCATACCTACGAGCAGTACTTC. This sequence joins TRBV6-1 and TRBJ2-7; 11 bases are shared with TRBD2. Germline V gene data show CDR1 as MNHNS and CDR2 as SASEGT. The CDR3 has 16 amino acids. Losses at the gene ends were 4 bases for V and 2 bases for J; bases not matched to a gene: 7.

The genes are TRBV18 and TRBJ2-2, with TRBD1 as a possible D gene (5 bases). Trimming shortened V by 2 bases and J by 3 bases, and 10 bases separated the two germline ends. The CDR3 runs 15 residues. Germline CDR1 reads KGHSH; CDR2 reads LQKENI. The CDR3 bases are TGTGCCAGCTCACCAGGGGCGCAGGACACCGGGGAGCTGTTTTTT. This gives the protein CASSPGAQDTGELFF.

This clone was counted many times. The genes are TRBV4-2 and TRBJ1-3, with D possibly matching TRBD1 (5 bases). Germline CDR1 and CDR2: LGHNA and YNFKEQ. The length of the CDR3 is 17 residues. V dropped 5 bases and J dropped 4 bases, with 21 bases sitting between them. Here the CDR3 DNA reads TGTGCCAGCAGCGCTCAGGGCGATGCGGGGCCGGGAAACACCATATATTTT. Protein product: CASSAQGDAGPGNTIYF.

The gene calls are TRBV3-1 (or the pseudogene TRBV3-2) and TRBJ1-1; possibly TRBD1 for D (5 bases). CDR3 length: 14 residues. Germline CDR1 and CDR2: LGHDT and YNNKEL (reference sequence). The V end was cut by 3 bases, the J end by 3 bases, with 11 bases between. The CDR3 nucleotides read TGTGCCAGCAGCCACCAGGGCCTTGACACTGAAGCTTTCTTT. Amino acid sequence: CASSHQGLDTEAFF.

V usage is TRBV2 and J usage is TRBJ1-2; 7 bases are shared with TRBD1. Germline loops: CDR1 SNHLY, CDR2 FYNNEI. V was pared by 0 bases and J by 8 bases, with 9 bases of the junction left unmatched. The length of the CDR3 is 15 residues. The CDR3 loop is CASSEARTGIKGYTF. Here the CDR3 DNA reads TGTGCCAGCAGTGAAGCCCGGACAGGAATTAAAGGCTACACCTTC. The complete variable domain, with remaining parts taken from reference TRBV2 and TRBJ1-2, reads EPEVTQTPSHQVTQMGQEVILRCVPISNHLYFYWYRQILGQKVEFLVSFYNNEISEKSEIFDDQFSVERPDGSNFTLKIRSTKLEDSAMYFCASSEARTGIKGYTFGSGTRLTVV.

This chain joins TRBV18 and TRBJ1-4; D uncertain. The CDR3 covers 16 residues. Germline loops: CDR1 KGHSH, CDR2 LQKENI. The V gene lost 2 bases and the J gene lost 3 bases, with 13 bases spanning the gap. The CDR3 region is CASSPSSGLANEKLFF. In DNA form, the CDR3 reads TGTGCCAGCTCACCAAGTTCGGGGTTGGCTAATGAAAAACTGTTTTTT.

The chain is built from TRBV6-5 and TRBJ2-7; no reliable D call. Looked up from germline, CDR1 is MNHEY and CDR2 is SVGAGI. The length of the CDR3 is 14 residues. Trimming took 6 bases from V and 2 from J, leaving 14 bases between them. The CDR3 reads CASRKPHGPYEQYF. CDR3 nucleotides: TGTGCCAGCAGGAAGCCTCATGGGCCCTACGAGCAGTACTTC.

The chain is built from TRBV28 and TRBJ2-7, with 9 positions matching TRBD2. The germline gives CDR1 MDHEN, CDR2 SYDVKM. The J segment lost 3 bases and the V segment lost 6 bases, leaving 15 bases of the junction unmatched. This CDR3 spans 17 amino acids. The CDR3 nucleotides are TGTGCCAGCAGATCCGGGACAGCCGGACTAGCGAACTACGAGCAGTACTTC. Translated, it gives CASRSGTAGLANYEQYF.

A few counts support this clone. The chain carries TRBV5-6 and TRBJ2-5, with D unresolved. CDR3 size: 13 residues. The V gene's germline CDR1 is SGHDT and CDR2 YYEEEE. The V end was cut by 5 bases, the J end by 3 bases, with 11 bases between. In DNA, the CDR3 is TGTGCCAGCAGTCTCGGGTGGGAAGAGACCCAGTACTTC. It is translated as CASSLGWEETQYF.

CDR3 residues: CASSLTGNRYGYTF. The CDR3 DNA is TGTGCCAGCAGTTTGACAGGGAATCGCTATGGCTACACCTTC. The V and J genes are TRBV11-2 and TRBJ1-2; 7 bases map to TRBD1. This CDR3 has 14 amino acids. CDR1 is SGHAT, CDR2 FQNNGV, per germline. The ends lost 6 bases at V and 4 bases at J; junction bases unmatched: 8.